This TCR beta chain originates from a study of cytomegalovirus exposure and HLA in healthy donors. Broader study findings: Rarity characterized most TCR sequences, yet some public TCRs appeared in many donors. High specificity and sensitivity for cytomegalovirus status were reported for the classifier.

The sample holds one count of this clone. Antigen unknown. The donors were in the approximately 120-subject validation cohort; that cohort was separate from the roughly 660-subject first cohort. Some clones are missing from TCRdb's copy, which holds only in-frame ones; the method was immunoSEQ multiplex PCR. The sample carries fewer than 250,000 clones, approximately 87% recorded once. The sequenced sample was PBMCs. The origin of this receptor is a man aged 18 to 29 in good health and CMV-seronegative.

CDR3 region: CASSQSSSFGTGGYEQYF. The CDR3 DNA reads as TGCGCCAGCAGTCAATCCTCGTCGTTCGGGACAGGGGGTTACGAGCAGTACTTC. V gene TRBV23-1 combines with J gene TRBJ2-7; 11 positions match TRBD1. TRBV23-1 is classed as an ORF, of uncertain function. V trimming: 0 bases; J trimming: 4 bases; junction bases outside the gene matches: 11. This CDR3 has 18 amino acids.